Below, one T cell receptor (beta chain) is given with its context. Its antigen is not identified. This entry belongs to a study of blood T cells in healthy people across ages. Study results and limitations: The long-lived group displayed more naive CD4+ cells, plus higher diversity, than the aged donors did.

Germline values: CDR1 MNHNS, CDR2 SASEGT. The CDR3 totals 15 residues. J lost 5 bases, V lost 6 bases, and 12 bases had no gene match. Combining a sample-barcoded 5' primer with a J-beta primer mix, a second PCR ran for 7 to 11 cycles. TCRdb ran MiXCR on the 5' RACE reads and lists one entry per CDR3 protein. This sample has 920,000 or so distinct CDR3 sequences, with around 45% found just once. The chain couples TRBV6-1 to TRBJ1-1; TRBD1 agrees at 7 bases. The material sequenced was blood. The TCR was taken from a woman in her sixties or seventies in good health. CDR3 coding DNA: TGTGCCAGCAGGACGGACAGGTCCTCAAGTACTGAAGCTTTCTTT. It specifies CASRTDRSSSTEAFF.